This TCR beta chain is from a study of T cells after yellow fever vaccination. Study-level results: Peaking on day 5 versus 15, the secondary response was faster but weaker.

This CDR3 spans 14 amino acids. CDR1 and CDR2 from the germline V gene are MNHEY and SVGAGI. The V end was cut by 0 bases, the J end by 0 bases, with 5 bases between. On this clonotype: Its antigen is currently unknown.

TCRdb passed the 5' RACE reads through MiXCR, listing each CDR3 protein once. Of a few hundred thousand distinct CDR3 sequences in the sample, 8.7% were seen once. This clonotype originated in a man between 18 and 29 years old who received the YFV17D yellow fever vaccine. This chain links TRBV6-5 with TRBJ1-1; D is ambiguous. This sample comprised CD4+ T cells sorted from PBMCs, obtained 5 days after the yellow fever booster vaccination. CDR3 sequence reads: CASSYSAMNTEAFF. DNA of the CDR3: TGTGCCAGCAGTTACTCCGCTATGAACACTGAAGCTTTCTTT.